Following are 32 T cell receptor beta chains from one sample sequenced in a study of CXCR3-negative and CXCR3-positive naive CD8 T cells. General study results and limits: Naive cells positive for CXCR3 carried more hydrophobic TRB CDR3s than CXCR3-negative ones.

The authors made the TRB cDNA libraries by 5' RACE using UMI labels. TCRdb reprocessed the 5' RACE reads; each CDR3 protein has one entry and no DNA is given. This table lists about 150,000 distinct CDR3 sequences. For these receptors, no antigen is known. Sequenced sample: naive CXCR3+ CD8+ T cells from blood. As to subset: CD45RO-CCR7+CD27+CD95- naive CD8+ T cells expressing CXCR3 (TNR3+). The receptors were sampled from a human donor in good health. Some clones in this sample may be carry-over from other donors' samples.

CDR3 in amino acids: CASSPRQGPPYNEQFF. The chain combines TRBV11-2 with TRBJ2-1; without DNA, the TCRdb call of TRBD1 cannot be checked. CDR1 is SGHAT and CDR2 is FQNNGV in the germline V gene. The CDR3 consists of 16 residues.

The V call is TRBV29-1, the J call TRBJ1-1. Germline CDR1 SQVTM, CDR2 ANQGSEA. This CDR3 has 13 amino acids. The CDR3 protein is CSGEAALNTEAFF.

CDR3: CASSPTAVDRFYEQYF. V and J are TRBV11-2 and TRBJ2-7; the TCRdb D gene call, TRBD1, has no DNA to confirm it. From germline, CDR1 is SGHAT and CDR2 FQNNGV. This CDR3 is 16 amino acids long.

The rearrangement joins TRBV6-4 to TRBJ1-2; TCRdb selects TRBD1, and the lack of DNA leaves this call unchecked. CDR1 and CDR2 (germline): MRHNA, SNTAGT. The CDR3 runs 15 residues. The CDR3 protein is CASGGATGGAYGYTF.

The chain joins TRBV9 to TRBJ1-2. The CDR3 spans 14 residues. Germline V lookup: CDR1 SGDLS, CDR2 YYNGEE. CDR3 amino acids: CASSVADTYYGYTF.

The gene calls are TRBV6-5 and TRBJ2-1; the D call of TRBD2 rests on TCRdb alone, since no DNA is present to check it. The CDR3 is 13 residues long. Germline lookup yields CDR1 MNHEY and CDR2 SVGAGI. CDR3 sequence reads: CASSSAANNEQFF.

The genes are TRBV5-1 and TRBJ2-6; TCRdb's D call of TRBD1 is untestable without DNA. Germline CDR1 SGHRS, CDR2 YFSETQ. This CDR3 comprises 18 residues. This CDR3 reads CASSLVSTGEYGANVLTF.

This rearrangement joins TRBV12-3 or TRBV12-4 to TRBJ1-6; TCRdb picks TRBD1, but there is no DNA to check that call. The CDR3 sequence is 13 residues long. CDR3 in amino acids: CASGPGNNSPLHF.

The genes are TRBV20-1 and TRBJ2-7. The CDR3 runs 16 residues. Germline CDR1 is DFQATT and CDR2 is SNEGSKA (reference sequence). This CDR3 reads CSARAEFRYMLYEQYF.

This chain links TRBV15 with TRBJ2-3. There are 13 residues in the CDR3. Germline V gene sequence: CDR1 LNHNV, CDR2 YYDKDF (reference sequence). The CDR3 protein is CATSSLLGDTQYF.

The gene calls are TRBV5-5 and TRBJ2-7; as DNA is missing, the TRBD2 call by TCRdb cannot be tested. CDR1 is SGHKS and CDR2 is YYEKEE in the germline V gene (reference sequence). The CDR3 extends over 18 amino acids. The CDR3 region is CASSEGRPGTSVHYEQYF.

J is TRBJ2-7 and V is TRBV4-2; TCRdb's D gene call, TRBD1, goes unchecked for lack of DNA. The germline gives CDR1 LGHNA, CDR2 YNFKEQ. The CDR3 length is 17 residues. The CDR3 reads CASSQGTGTGVIYEQYF.

The chain recombines TRBV7-9 with TRBJ1-2; TCRdb indicates TRBD1, and absent DNA this call remains unverified. The CDR3 loop spans 12 amino acids. Germline lookup yields CDR1 SEHNR and CDR2 FQNEAQ (reference sequence). CDR3 in amino acids: CASSSPGNGYTF.

The V call is TRBV7-9, the J call TRBJ2-7; TCRdb calls TRBD1, which cannot be checked without DNA. Germline V gene lookup returns CDR1 SEHNR and CDR2 FQNEAQ (reference sequence). This CDR3 comprises 16 residues. The CDR3 reads CASSSSGTGFSYEQYF.

This chain connects TRBV5-5 to TRBJ1-1; TCRdb lists TRBD1, though no DNA is available to test this call. Germline V gene data show CDR1 as SGHKS and CDR2 as YYEKEE (reference sequence). The CDR3 length is 14 residues. Here the CDR3 reads CASSHDSGGTEAFF.

V usage is TRBV7-2 and J usage is TRBJ2-3; the D gene TCRdb calls, TRBD1, cannot be checked with no DNA. The CDR3 length is 17 residues. Germline-derived CDR1 and CDR2 are SGHTA and FQGNSA. CDR3 sequence reads: CASSLLLGGVGADTQYF.

The rearrangement joins TRBV7-9 to TRBJ2-3; TCRdb outputs TRBD1, but without DNA this stays unchecked. The length of the CDR3 is 15 residues. Germline CDR1 is SEHNR and CDR2 is FQNEAQ (reference sequence). The CDR3 here is CASSTSGTGTDTQYF.

The chain combines TRBV25-1 with TRBJ2-7; TCRdb's D call of TRBD1 is untestable without DNA. CDR1 and CDR2 (germline): MGHDK, SYGVNS. CDR3 length: 15 amino acids. CDR3 sequence reads: CASSEIYRGHYEQYF.

The chain is built from TRBV4-3 and TRBJ2-6. The CDR3 is made up of 18 amino acids. CDR1 is LGHNA and CDR2 is YSLEER in the germline V gene. This CDR3 is CASSQDLARDSGANVLTF.

This sequence joins TRBV29-1 and TRBJ2-2. CDR3 size: 12 residues. Germline V lookup: CDR1 SQVTM, CDR2 ANQGSEA. CDR3 sequence reads: CSVTRNTGELFF.

This chain joins TRBV5-1 and TRBJ2-7; the D call from TCRdb, TRBD2, cannot be confirmed without DNA. The CDR3 consists of 14 residues. Germline CDR1 reads SGHRS; CDR2 reads YFSETQ. The CDR3 reads CASRGLLAPNEQYF. The full variable domain, completed using reference TRBV5-1 and TRBJ2-7, is KAGVTQTPRYLIKTRGQQVTLSCSPISGHRSVSWYQQTPGQGLQFLFEYFSETQRNKGNFPGRFSGRQFSNSRSEMNVSTLELGDSALYLCASRGLLAPNEQYFGPGTRLTVT.

The chain has TRBV7-9 and TRBJ1-1; TCRdb's D call, TRBD1, is unchecked because there is no DNA. This CDR3 has 14 residues. CDR1 is SEHNR and CDR2 is FQNEAQ in the germline V gene (reference sequence). The CDR3: CASSLDGGQFEAFF. The complete variable domain, with remaining parts taken from reference TRBV7-9 and TRBJ1-1, reads DTGVSQNPRHKITKRGQNVTFRCDPISEHNRLYWYRQTLGQGPEFLTYFQNEAQLEKSRLLSDRFSAERPKGSFSTLEIQRTEQGDSAMYLCASSLDGGQFEAFFGQGTRLTVV.

The chain is built from TRBV6-5 and TRBJ2-5; with no DNA, the TCRdb D assignment of TRBD2 cannot be verified. CDR1 and CDR2 (germline): MNHEY, SVGAGI. CDR3 length: 15 residues. CDR3 region: CASSYNSGGQETQYF.

The chain couples TRBV5-8 to TRBJ1-1; TCRdb calls TRBD1, which cannot be checked without DNA. Germline assignment: CDR1 SGHTS and CDR2 YDEGEE. This CDR3 has 14 amino acids. The CDR3 loop reads CASSSRDRNTEAFF.

The CDR3 region is CASSYDRAHEQYF. The V call is TRBV5-1, the J call TRBJ2-7; TCRdb's D call of TRBD1 is untestable without DNA. The germline V gene has CDR1 SGHRS and CDR2 YFSETQ. The CDR3 consists of 13 residues.

The chain has TRBV10-3 and TRBJ2-1; TCRdb outputs TRBD1, but without DNA this stays unchecked. The germline V gene encodes CDR1 ENHRY and CDR2 SYGVKD. The CDR3 is 15 amino acids. This CDR3 reads CAIGTPGTPHNEQFF.

The genes are TRBV4-1 and TRBJ2-3. This CDR3 has 15 residues. The V gene's germline CDR1 is MGHRA and CDR2 YSYEKL. CDR3 residues: CASSHSSSTADTQYF.

The V gene is TRBV4-1, the J gene TRBJ2-7; as DNA is missing, the TRBD2 call by TCRdb cannot be tested. The germline gives CDR1 MGHRA, CDR2 YSYEKL. The CDR3 contains 15 residues. This CDR3 is CASSRPDGTSYEQYF.

This chain uses TRBV6-2 or TRBV6-3 with TRBJ2-6. Germline-derived CDR1 and CDR2 are MNHEY and SVGEGT. The CDR3 consists of 15 residues. CDR3 sequence reads: CASSYAGSGANVLTF.

This chain links TRBV18 with TRBJ2-2. The germline V gene has CDR1 KGHSH and CDR2 LQKENI. The CDR3 is 11 amino acids. CDR3 residues: CASSPVGELFF.

The CDR3 spells CASALGGYGYTF. The V call is TRBV5-4, the J call TRBJ1-2; absent DNA, TCRdb's TRBD1 call cannot be checked. The germline gives CDR1 SGHNT, CDR2 YYREEE (reference sequence). The CDR3 covers 12 residues.

The chain is built from TRBV29-1 and TRBJ2-3; no DNA is available, so the TRBD1 call from TCRdb remains unchecked. CDR1 SQVTM and CDR2 ANQGSEA come from the germline V gene. The CDR3 covers 17 residues. This chain's CDR3 is CSVGEVSIARPTDTQYF.